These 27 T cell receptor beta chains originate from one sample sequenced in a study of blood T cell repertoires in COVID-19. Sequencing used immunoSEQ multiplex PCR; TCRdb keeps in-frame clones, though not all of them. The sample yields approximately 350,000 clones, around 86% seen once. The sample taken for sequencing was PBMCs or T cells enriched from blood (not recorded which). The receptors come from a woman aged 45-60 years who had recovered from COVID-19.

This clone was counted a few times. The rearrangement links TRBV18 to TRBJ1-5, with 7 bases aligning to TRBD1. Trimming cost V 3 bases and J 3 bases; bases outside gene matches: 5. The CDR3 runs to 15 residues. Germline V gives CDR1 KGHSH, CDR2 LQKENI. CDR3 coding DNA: TGTGCCAGCTCACCTGGGGGACAGTTCAATCAGCCCCAGCATTTT. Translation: CASSPGGQFNQPQHF.

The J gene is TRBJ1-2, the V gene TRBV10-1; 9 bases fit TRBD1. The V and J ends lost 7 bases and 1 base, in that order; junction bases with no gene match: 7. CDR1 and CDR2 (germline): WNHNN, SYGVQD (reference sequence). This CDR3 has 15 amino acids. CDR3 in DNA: TGCGCCAGCAACGGACAGGGGCTAATTAACTATGGCTACACCTTC. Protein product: CASNGQGLINYGYTF.

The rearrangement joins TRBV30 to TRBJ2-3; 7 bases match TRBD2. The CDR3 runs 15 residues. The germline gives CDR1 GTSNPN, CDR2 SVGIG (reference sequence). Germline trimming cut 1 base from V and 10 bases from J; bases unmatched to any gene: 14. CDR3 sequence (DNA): TGTGCCTGGAGTGAACTTGGCGGGAGTCGGCGATCGCAGTATTTT. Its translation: CAWSELGGSRRSQYF.

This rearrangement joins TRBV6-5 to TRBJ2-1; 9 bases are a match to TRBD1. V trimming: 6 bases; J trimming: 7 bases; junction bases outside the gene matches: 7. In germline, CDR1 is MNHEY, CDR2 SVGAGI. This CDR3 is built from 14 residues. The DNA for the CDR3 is TGTGCCAGCAGCTTATTTGACAGGGGGAATGAGCAGTTCTTC. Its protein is CASSLFDRGNEQFF.

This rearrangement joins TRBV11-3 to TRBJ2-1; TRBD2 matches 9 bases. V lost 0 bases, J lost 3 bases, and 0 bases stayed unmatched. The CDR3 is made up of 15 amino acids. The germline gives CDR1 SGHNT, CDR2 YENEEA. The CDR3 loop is CASSLERGGYNEQFF. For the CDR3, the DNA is TGTGCCAGCAGCTTAGAGCGGGGGGGCTACAATGAGCAGTTCTTC.

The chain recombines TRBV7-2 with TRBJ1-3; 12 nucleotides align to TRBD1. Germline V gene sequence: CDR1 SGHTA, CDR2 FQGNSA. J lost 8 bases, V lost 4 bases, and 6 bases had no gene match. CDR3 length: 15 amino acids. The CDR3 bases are TGTGCCAGCAGCTCGCCGGGACAGGGGGCCCACACCATATATTTT. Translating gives CASSSPGQGAHTIYF.

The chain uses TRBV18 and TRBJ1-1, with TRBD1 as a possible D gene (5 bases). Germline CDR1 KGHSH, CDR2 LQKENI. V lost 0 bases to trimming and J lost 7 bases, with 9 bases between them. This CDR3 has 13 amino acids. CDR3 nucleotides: TGTGCCAGCTCACCACCCCAGGACAATGAAGCTTTCTTT. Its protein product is CASSPPQDNEAFF.

Here the CDR3 DNA reads TGTGCCAGCGGATACGACAGGGTTTCTGAAGCTTTCTTT. Its protein is CASGYDRVSEAFF. The chain combines TRBV3-1 (or the pseudogene TRBV3-2) with TRBJ1-1; 7 positions match TRBD1. CDR1 LGHDT and CDR2 YNNKEL come from the germline V gene (reference sequence). The trim removed 8 bases at V and 6 bases at J, leaving 9 bases unmatched. This CDR3 has 13 residues.

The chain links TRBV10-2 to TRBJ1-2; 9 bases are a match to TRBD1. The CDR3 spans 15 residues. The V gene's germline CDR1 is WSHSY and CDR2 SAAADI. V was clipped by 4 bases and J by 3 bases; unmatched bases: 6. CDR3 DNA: TGCGCCAGCAGTGCCTCACAGGGGGCTTACTATGGCTACACCTTC. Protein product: CASSASQGAYYGYTF.

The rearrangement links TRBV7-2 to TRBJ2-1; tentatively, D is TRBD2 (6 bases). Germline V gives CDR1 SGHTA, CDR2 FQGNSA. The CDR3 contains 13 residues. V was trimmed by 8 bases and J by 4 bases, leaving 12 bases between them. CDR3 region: CASQDYLYNEQFF. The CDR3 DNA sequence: TGTGCCAGCCAGGACTACCTGTACAATGAGCAGTTCTTC.

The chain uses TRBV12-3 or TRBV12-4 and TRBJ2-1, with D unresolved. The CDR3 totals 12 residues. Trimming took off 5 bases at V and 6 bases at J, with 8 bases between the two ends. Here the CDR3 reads CASSPTFNEQFF. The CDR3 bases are TGTGCCAGCAGTCCCACTTTCAATGAGCAGTTCTTC.

CDR3 sequence: CASSVPTGRASQPQHF. Here the CDR3 DNA reads TGTGCCAGCAGCGTACCAACAGGGAGGGCGTCACAGCCCCAGCATTTT. The J gene is TRBJ1-5, the V gene TRBV7-8, with D possibly being TRBD1 (6 bases). From germline, CDR1 is SGHVS and CDR2 FQNEAQ. This CDR3 spans 16 amino acids. The V end lost 5 bases, the J end lost 7 bases, and 21 bases lay between the germline ends.

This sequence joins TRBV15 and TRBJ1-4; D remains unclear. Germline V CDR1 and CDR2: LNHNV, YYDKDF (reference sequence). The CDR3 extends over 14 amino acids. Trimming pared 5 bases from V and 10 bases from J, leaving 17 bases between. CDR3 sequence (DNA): TGTGCCACCAGCGAAGAGGACGAACGGGGAAAACTGTTTTTT. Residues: CATSEEDERGKLFF.

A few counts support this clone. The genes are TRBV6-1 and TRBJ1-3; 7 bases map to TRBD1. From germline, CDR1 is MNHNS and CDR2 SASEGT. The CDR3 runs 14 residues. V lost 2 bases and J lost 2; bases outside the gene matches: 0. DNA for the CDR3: TGTGCCAGCAGTGAACAGGGGGCTGGAAACACCATATATTTT. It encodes CASSEQGAGNTIYF.

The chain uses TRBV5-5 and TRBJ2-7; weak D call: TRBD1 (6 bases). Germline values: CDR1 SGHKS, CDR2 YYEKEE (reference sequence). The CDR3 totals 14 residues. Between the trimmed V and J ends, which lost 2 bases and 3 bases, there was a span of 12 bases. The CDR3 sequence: CASSFRTESYEQYF. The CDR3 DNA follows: TGTGCCAGCAGCTTTCGGACAGAAAGCTACGAGCAGTACTTC.

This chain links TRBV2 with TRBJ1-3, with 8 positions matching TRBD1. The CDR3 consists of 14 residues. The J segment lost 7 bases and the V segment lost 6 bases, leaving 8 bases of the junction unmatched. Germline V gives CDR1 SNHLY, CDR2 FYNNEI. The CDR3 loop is CASRSWTGFNTIYF. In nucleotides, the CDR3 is TGTGCCAGCAGATCCTGGACAGGGTTCAACACCATATATTTT.

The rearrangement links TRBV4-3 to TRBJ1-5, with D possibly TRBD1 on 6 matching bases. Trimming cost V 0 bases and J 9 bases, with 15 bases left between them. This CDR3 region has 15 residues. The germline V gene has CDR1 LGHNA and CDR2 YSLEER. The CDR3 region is CASSQDPTGKAPQHF. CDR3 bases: TGCGCCAGCAGCCAAGACCCGACAGGCAAGGCGCCCCAGCATTTT.

CDR3 in amino acids: CASMGTRNTEAFF. The CDR3 nucleotides are TGTGCCAGCATGGGGACTCGGAACACTGAAGCTTTCTTT. This chain connects TRBV5-4 to TRBJ1-1, with D perhaps matching TRBD1 (5 bases). The germline V and J ends were trimmed by 6 bases and 1 base, with 10 bases remaining between them. CDR1 and CDR2 from the germline V gene are SGHNT and YYREEE (reference sequence). This CDR3 contains 13 residues.

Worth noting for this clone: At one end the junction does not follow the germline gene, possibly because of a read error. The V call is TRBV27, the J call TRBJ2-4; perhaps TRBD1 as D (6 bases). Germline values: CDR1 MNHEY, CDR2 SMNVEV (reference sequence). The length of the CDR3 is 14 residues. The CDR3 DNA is TGTGCCAGCAGTCCGGGACATTTGGGGGCCCGGAGCTGGTTC. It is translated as CASSPGHLGARSWF.

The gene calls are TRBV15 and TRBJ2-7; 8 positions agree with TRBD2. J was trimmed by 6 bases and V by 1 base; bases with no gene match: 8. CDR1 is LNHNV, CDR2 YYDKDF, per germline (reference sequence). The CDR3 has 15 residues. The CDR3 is CATSRGPAGDSEQYF. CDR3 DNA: TGTGCCACCAGCAGAGGTCCAGCGGGAGACTCCGAGCAGTACTTC.

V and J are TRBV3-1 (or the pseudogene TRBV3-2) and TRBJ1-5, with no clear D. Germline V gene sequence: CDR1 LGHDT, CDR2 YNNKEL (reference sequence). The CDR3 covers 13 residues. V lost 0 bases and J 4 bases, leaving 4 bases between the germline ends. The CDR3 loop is CASSQDRNQPQHF. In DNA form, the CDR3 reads TGTGCCAGCAGCCAAGACAGAAATCAGCCCCAGCATTTT.

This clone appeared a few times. CDR3 sequence reads: CASSLEGWDEKLFF. The CDR3 coding sequence is TGTGCCAGCAGCTTAGAGGGGTGGGATGAAAAACTGTTTTTT. The V gene is TRBV7-2, the J gene TRBJ1-4; tentative D call: TRBD1 (5 bases). CDR3 size: 14 residues. V was pared by 1 base and J by 6 bases, with 9 bases between. CDR1 is SGHTA and CDR2 is FQGNSA in the germline V gene.

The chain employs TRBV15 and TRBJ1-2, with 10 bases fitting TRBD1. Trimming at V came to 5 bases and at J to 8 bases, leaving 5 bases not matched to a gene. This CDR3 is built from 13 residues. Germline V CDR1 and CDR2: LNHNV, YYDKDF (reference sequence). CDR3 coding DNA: TGTGCCACCAGCCCCGACAGGGGGCAAGGCTACACCTTC. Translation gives CATSPDRGQGYTF.

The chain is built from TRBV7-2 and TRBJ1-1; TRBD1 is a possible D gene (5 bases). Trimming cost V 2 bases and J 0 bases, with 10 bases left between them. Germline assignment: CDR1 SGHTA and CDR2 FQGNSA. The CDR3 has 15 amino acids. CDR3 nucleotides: TGTGCCAGCAGCTTATATCAGGGAATGAACACTGAAGCTTTCTTT. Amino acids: CASSLYQGMNTEAFF.

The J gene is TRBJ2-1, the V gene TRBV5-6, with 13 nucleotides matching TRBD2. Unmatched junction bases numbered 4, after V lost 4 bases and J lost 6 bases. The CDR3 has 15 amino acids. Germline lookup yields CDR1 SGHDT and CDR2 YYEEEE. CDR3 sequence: CASSLRTSGGNEQFF. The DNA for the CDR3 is TGTGCCAGCAGCCTGAGGACTAGCGGGGGCAATGAGCAGTTCTTC. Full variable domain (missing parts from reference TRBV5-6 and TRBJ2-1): DAGVTQSPTHLIKTRGQQVTLRCSPKSGHDTVSWYQQALGQGPQFIFQYYEEEERQRGNFPDRFSGHQFPNYSSELNVNALLLGDSALYLCASSLRTSGGNEQFFGPGTRLTVL.

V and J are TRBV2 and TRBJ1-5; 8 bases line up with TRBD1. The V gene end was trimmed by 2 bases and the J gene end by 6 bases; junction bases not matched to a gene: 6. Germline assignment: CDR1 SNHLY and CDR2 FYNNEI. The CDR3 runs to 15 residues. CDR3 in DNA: TGTGCCAGCAGTGAACAGGGGGCGTCTTTTCAGCCCCAGCATTTT. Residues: CASSEQGASFQPQHF.

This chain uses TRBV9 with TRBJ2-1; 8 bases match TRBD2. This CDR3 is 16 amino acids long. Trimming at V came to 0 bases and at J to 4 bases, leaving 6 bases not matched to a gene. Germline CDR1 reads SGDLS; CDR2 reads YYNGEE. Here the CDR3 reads CASSVDPGLVYNEQFF. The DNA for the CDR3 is TGTGCCAGCAGCGTAGATCCGGGACTAGTATACAATGAGCAGTTCTTC.